The source of this T cell receptor (beta chain) is a study of shared clonotypes between healthy human individuals. Background on the study: A couple of female and a few male donors aged 18 to 49 were enrolled. Findings and caveats of the study: When compared with the clonotypes that were shared by all four sorted-subset donors, the non-shared clonotypes turned out to have lower generation probabilities.

Sequenced by immunoSEQ multiplex PCR; TCRdb stores in-frame clones only, minus some. Among about 2,100,000 clones listed, under 95% were seen once. In germline, CDR1 is LNHDA, CDR2 SQIVND (reference sequence). This CDR3 region has 17 residues. J was trimmed by 5 bases and V by 0 bases; bases with no gene match: 9. Details on this clone: Antigen: not known.

CD45RO negativity and positive selection for CCR7 defined naive CD8 cells, a population that excluded terminally differentiated effector memory CD45RA+ cells. This sequence was found in a man between 18 and 35 years old in good health. Some clones in this sample may be carry-over from other donors' samples. The rearrangement links TRBV19 to TRBJ2-5, with 10 bases lining up with TRBD2. The material sequenced was naive CD8+ T cells from PBMCs. In DNA form, the CDR3 reads TGTGCCAGTAGTATAGATGTAAAGCGGGAGGGCTACGAGACCCAGTACTTC. Residues: CASSIDVKREGYETQYF.